Sequencing of this T cell receptor (beta chain) was carried out in a study of read filtering for tumor transcriptome and immune sequencing. Germline CDR1 reads DFQATT; CDR2 reads SNEGSKA (reference sequence). Trimming removed 5 bases from V and 0 bases from J, with 11 bases in between. The length of the CDR3 is 14 residues. From 400 to 450 ng of RNA, a library with molecular barcoded alpha/delta and beta/gamma adaptors was made. TCRdb analysed the reads with MiXCR anew, one entry per CDR3 protein. The sample lists over 50,000 distinct CDR3 sequences, under 20% occurring once. The source of this sequence is a donor at least 40 years old with multiple myeloma. The chain carries TRBV20-1 and TRBJ1-5, with a tentative D call TRBD1 (5 bases). Input material: a population of CD138-negative cells sorted from bone marrow. The CDR3 spells CSAPGWDSNQPQHF. In DNA form, the CDR3 reads TGCAGTGCTCCAGGGTGGGATAGCAATCAGCCCCAGCATTTT.